Listed below are T cell receptor beta chains from one sample, sequenced in a study of blood T cell repertoires in COVID-19. Repertoires were generated with immunoSEQ multiplex PCR, while TCRdb's copy carries only in-frame clones and drops some. The data contain approximately 240,000 clones, 84% of them singletons. Sequenced sample: peripheral blood. These receptor sequences come from a man aged 45-60 years with acute or convalescent COVID-19. The CDR3 runs from the conserved cysteine through the conserved F or W. The D gene is left open where the match is weak. Some rows mark clone size as missing; the rest say once, few, many or name a class of expanded clone.

clone size: .; D gene: TRBD2; V gene: TRBV3-1/TRBV3-2; J gene: TRBJ2-1; CDR3 DNA: TGTGCCAGCAGCCAAGATATAGCGGGAGTTAACAATGAGCAGTTCTTC; CDR3 protein: CASSQDIAGVNNEQFF
clone size: .; D gene: .; V gene: TRBV29-1; J gene: TRBJ1-1; CDR3 DNA: TGCAGCGCCATGCGGGCAAGGGACACTGAAGCTTTCTTT; CDR3 protein: CSAMRARDTEAFF
clone size: .; D gene: TRBD1; V gene: TRBV6-1; J gene: TRBJ2-3; CDR3 DNA: TGTGCCAGCAGTGAAACAAGGACAGGGATCACAGATACGCAGTATTTT; CDR3 protein: CASSETRTGITDTQYF
clone size: .; D gene: TRBD2; V gene: TRBV10-3; J gene: TRBJ2-3; CDR3 DNA: TGTGCCATCAGTGAACGACTAGCGGGAGATACAGATACGCAGTATTTT; CDR3 protein: CAISERLAGDTDTQYF
clone size: .; D gene: .; V gene: TRBV6-6; J gene: TRBJ1-1; CDR3 DNA: TGTGCCAGCAGGCGCCGGGACGGGGGAGCTTTCTTT; CDR3 protein: CASRRRDGGAFF
clone size: .; D gene: TRBD1; V gene: TRBV9; J gene: TRBJ2-5; CDR3 DNA: TGTGCCAGCAGCGTAGGGGGGACAGGGCAAGAGACCCAGTACTTC; CDR3 protein: CASSVGGTGQETQYF
clone size: few; D gene: .; V gene: TRBV3-1/TRBV3-2; J gene: TRBJ1-2; CDR3 DNA: TGTGCCAGCAGCCAAGGGACTGTTGGCTACACCTTC; CDR3 protein: CASSQGTVGYTF
clone size: .; D gene: TRBD1; V gene: TRBV19; J gene: TRBJ1-4; CDR3 DNA: TGTGCCACCCGGGACAGGGGAGAGGCTAATGAAAAACTGTTTTTT; CDR3 protein: CATRDRGEANEKLFF
clone size: .; D gene: TRBD2; V gene: TRBV11-2; J gene: TRBJ2-1; CDR3 DNA: TGTGCCAGCAGCCCCGAGACTAGCGGGAGCGTTGAGCAGTTCTTC; CDR3 protein: CASSPETSGSVEQFF
clone size: .; D gene: TRBD1; V gene: TRBV28; J gene: TRBJ1-2; CDR3 DNA: TGTGCCAGCAGCACCGAGGGGACAGGGGGATGGGGCTACACCTTC; CDR3 protein: CASSTEGTGGWGYTF
clone size: .; D gene: .; V gene: TRBV21-1; J gene: TRBJ2-3; CDR3 DNA: TGTGCCAGCAGGCGGGGACAGAGCACAGATACGCAGTATTTT; CDR3 protein: CASRRGQSTDTQYF
clone size: .; D gene: TRBD2; V gene: TRBV4-1; J gene: TRBJ2-5; CDR3 DNA: TGCGCCAGCAGCCTCCGGACTAGCGGGGAGGTAGAGACCCAGTACTTC; CDR3 protein: CASSLRTSGEVETQYF
clone size: .; D gene: .; V gene: TRBV2; J gene: TRBJ1-1; CDR3 DNA: TGTGCCAGCAGTGCAAATGAACAAGTGCCGGCTTTCTTT; CDR3 protein: CASSANEQVPAFF
clone size: .; D gene: TRBD1; V gene: TRBV5-8; J gene: TRBJ1-2; CDR3 DNA: TGTGCCAGCAGCTTGTCAACCGGACAGGGGCCCTATGGCTACACCTTC; CDR3 protein: CASSLSTGQGPYGYTF
clone size: .; D gene: .; V gene: TRBV12-5; J gene: TRBJ1-3; CDR3 DNA: TGTGCTAGCCGGAGAGGGGGAACCCTCTCTGGAAACACCATATATTTT; CDR3 protein: CASRRGGTLSGNTIYF
clone size: .; D gene: .; V gene: TRBV10-3; J gene: TRBJ2-3; CDR3 DNA: TGTGCCATCAGTGAGTCGCAGACGCAGTATTTT; CDR3 protein: CAISESQTQYF
clone size: .; D gene: .; V gene: TRBV12-5; J gene: TRBJ1-2; CDR3 DNA: TGTGCTAGTGGTTTGAGCCCCAGGGCTGGCTACACCTTC; CDR3 protein: CASGLSPRAGYTF
clone size: .; D gene: .; V gene: TRBV12-3/TRBV12-4; J gene: TRBJ1-3; CDR3 DNA: TGTGCCAGCAGTGGGACACTTGGAAACACCATATATTTT; CDR3 protein: CASSGTLGNTIYF
clone size: .; D gene: TRBD1; V gene: TRBV30; J gene: TRBJ1-3; CDR3 DNA: TGTGCCTGGAGTGTACCGGACAGGATTGGAAACACCATATATTTT; CDR3 protein: CAWSVPDRIGNTIYF
clone size: .; D gene: .; V gene: TRBV14; J gene: TRBJ1-5; CDR3 DNA: TGTGCCAGCAGCCAACAGGGAGGAGCCCAGCATTTT; CDR3 protein: CASSQQGGAQHF
clone size: .; D gene: .; V gene: TRBV5-1; J gene: TRBJ2-2; CDR3 DNA: TGCGCCAGCAGCTCGGAGGGACTGACCACCGGGGAGCTGTTTTTT; CDR3 protein: CASSSEGLTTGELFF
clone size: .; D gene: .; V gene: TRBV2; J gene: TRBJ2-2; CDR3 DNA: TGTGCCAGCAGTGAAGCAGGGAGGACCGGGGAGCTGTTTTTT; CDR3 protein: CASSEAGRTGELFF
clone size: .; D gene: TRBD1; V gene: TRBV7-3; J gene: TRBJ1-2; CDR3 DNA: TGTGCCAGCAGCTCCTCGACAGGGTCGGTTGGCTACACCTTC; CDR3 protein: CASSSSTGSVGYTF
clone size: .; D gene: TRBD1; V gene: TRBV6-6; J gene: TRBJ1-5; CDR3 DNA: TGTGCCAGCAGTCCAGGGACAGGGGGTTTGTTTAATCAGCCCCAGCATTTT; CDR3 protein: CASSPGTGGLFNQPQHF
clone size: .; D gene: TRBD2; V gene: TRBV11-2; J gene: TRBJ2-1; CDR3 DNA: TGTGCCAGCAGCTGGGAGGGGAGCACCTCCTACAATGAGCAGTTCTTC; CDR3 protein: CASSWEGSTSYNEQFF
clone size: few; D gene: TRBD1; V gene: TRBV10-3; J gene: TRBJ1-5; CDR3 DNA: TGTGCCATCAGTGAGACGTGGGTACCGGGACAGGGCCATCAGCCCCAGCATTTT; CDR3 protein: CAISETWVPGQGHQPQHF
clone size: .; D gene: .; V gene: TRBV27; J gene: TRBJ2-7; CDR3 DNA: TGTGCCAGCAGTTCCGTTTCTTTCTACGAGCAGTACTTC; CDR3 protein: CASSSVSFYEQYF
clone size: .; D gene: TRBD1; V gene: TRBV6-6; J gene: TRBJ2-5; CDR3 DNA: TGTGCCAGCAGTTACTCGGACAGGTACCAAGAGACCCAGTACTTC; CDR3 protein: CASSYSDRYQETQYF